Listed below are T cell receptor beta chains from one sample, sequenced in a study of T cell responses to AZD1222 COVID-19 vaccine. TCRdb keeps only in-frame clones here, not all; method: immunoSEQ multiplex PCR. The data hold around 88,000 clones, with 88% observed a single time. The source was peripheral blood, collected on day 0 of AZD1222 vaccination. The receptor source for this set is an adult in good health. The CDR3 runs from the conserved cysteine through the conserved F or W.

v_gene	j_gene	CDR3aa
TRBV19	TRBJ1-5	CASSWLSVDQPQHF
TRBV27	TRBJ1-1	CASTGTGNTEAFF
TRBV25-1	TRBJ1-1	CASRQGALTEAFF
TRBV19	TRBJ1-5	CASSNRDRRSGNQPQHF
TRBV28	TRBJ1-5	CASSDPIRDLGNQPQHF
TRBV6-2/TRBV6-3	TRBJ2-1	CASSGTGGSYNEQFF
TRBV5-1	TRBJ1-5	CASSLSGQGNQPQHF
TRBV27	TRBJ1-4	CASSPDATNEKLFF
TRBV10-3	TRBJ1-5	CAISAGQGGQPQHF
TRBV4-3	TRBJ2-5	CASSQGGLGPQETQYF
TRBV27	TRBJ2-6	CASSFTGASGANVLTF